Below, one T cell receptor beta chain is given with its context. What it binds is unknown. Germline values: CDR1 MNHEY, CDR2 SVGAGI. The CDR3 contains 14 residues. With V trimmed by 6 bases and J by 7 bases, 12 bases remained unmatched. Primers for the PCR totalled 60 Vbeta and 13 Jbeta. The protocol was immunoSEQ multiplex PCR, while the TCRdb copy is restricted to in-frame clones and leaves out a portion. Of 160,000 or so clones listed, about 80% are singletons. The sample is drawn from a study of cytomegalovirus exposure and HLA in healthy donors. Across the study: Early release data held roughly 90 million unique TCRs from HLA-typed donors. Findings and caveats of the study: The authors listed around 150 TCR beta chains as cytomegalovirus-associated.

Specimen: PBMCs. This rearrangement joins TRBV6-5 to TRBJ2-7; 7 bases map to TRBD1. The receptor comes from a man aged 18 to 29 in good health and CMV-seropositive. Written as DNA, the CDR3 is TGTGCCAGCAGGAGGACAGGCGAGACGGAGGAGCAGTACTTC. Translated: CASRRTGETEEQYF.